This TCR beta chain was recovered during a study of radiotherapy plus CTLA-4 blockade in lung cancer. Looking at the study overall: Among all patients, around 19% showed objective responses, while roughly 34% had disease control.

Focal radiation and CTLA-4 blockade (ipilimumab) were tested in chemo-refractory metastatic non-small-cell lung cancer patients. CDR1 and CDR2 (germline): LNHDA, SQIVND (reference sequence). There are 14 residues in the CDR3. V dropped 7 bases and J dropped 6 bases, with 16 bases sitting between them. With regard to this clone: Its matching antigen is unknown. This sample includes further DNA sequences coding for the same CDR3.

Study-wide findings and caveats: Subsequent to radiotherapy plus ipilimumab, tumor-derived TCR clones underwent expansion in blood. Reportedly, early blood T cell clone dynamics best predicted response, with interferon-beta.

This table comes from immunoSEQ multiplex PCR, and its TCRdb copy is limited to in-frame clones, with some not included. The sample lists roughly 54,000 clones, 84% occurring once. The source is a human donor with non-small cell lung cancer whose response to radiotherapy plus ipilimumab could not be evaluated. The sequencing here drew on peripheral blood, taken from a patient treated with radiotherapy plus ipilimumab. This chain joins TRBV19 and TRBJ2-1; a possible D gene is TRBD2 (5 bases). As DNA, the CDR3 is TGTGCCAGTAAGAAAGACCGAGGACTCAATGAGCAGTTCTTC. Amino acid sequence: CASKKDRGLNEQFF.